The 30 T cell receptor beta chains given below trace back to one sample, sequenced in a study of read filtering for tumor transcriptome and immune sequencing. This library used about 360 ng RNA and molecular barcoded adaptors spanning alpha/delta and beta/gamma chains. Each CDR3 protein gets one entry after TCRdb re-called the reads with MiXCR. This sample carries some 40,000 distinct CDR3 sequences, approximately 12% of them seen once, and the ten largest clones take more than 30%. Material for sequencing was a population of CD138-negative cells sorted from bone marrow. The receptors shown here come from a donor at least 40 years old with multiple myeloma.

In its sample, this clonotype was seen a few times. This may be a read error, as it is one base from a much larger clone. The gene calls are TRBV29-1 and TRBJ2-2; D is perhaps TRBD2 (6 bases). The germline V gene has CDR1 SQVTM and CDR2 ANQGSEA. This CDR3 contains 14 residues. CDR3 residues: CSVERGLNIGELFF. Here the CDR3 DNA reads TGCAGCGTTGAACGGGGGTTGAACATCGGGGAGCTGTTTTTT.

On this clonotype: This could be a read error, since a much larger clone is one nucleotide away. CDR3 region: CAGSLEFLGARNIQYF. In nucleotides, the CDR3 is TGTGCCGGCAGTTTAGAGTTTCTTGGCGCCAGGAACATTCAGTACTTC. The rearrangement uses TRBV28 and TRBJ2-4, with D hard to call. The length of the CDR3 is 16 residues. Germline V gene lookup returns CDR1 MDHEN and CDR2 SYDVKM.

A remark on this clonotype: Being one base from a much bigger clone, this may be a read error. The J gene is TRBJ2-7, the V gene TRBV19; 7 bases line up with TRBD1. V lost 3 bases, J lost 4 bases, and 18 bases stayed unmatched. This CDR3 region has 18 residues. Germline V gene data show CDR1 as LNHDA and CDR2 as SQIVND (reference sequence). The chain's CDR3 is CASSMTPGSQGDWYEQYF. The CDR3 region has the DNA TGTGCCAGTAGTATGACCCCGGGAAGCCAGGGGGATTGGTACGAGCAGTACTTC.

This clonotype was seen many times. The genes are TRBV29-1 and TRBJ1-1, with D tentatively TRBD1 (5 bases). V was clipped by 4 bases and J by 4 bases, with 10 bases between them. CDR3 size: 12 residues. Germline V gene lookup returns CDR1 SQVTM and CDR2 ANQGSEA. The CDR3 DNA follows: TGCAGCGTTGGTGGGGCGCGCACTGAAGCTTTCTTT. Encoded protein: CSVGGARTEAFF.

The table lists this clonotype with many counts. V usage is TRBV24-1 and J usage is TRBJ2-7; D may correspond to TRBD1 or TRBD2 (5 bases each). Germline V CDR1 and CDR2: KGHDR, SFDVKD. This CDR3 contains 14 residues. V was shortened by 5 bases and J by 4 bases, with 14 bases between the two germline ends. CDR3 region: CATSGSGPSYEQYF. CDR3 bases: TGTGCCACCAGTGGATCGGGGCCCTCTTACGAGCAGTACTTC.

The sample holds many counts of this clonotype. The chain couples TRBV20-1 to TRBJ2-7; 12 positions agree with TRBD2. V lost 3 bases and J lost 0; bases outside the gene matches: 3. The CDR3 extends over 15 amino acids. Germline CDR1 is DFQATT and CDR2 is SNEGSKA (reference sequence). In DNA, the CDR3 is TGCAGTGCTAGGAGACTAGCGGGGGCCTCCTACGAGCAGTACTTC. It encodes CSARRLAGASYEQYF.

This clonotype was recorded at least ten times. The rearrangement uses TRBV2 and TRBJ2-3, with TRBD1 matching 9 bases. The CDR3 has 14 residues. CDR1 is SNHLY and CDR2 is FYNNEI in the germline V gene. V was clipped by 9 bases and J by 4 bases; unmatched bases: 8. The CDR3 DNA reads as TGTGCCAGTTCCCGGGACAGGGCTGCAGATACGCAGTATTTT. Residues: CASSRDRAADTQYF.

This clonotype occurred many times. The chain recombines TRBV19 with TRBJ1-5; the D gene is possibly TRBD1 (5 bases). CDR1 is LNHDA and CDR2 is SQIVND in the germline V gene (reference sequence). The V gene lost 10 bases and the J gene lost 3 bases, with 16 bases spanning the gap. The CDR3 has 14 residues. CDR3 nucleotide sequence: TGTGCCACTTCGGGACTCCCACCCAATCAGCCCCAGCATTTT. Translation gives CATSGLPPNQPQHF.

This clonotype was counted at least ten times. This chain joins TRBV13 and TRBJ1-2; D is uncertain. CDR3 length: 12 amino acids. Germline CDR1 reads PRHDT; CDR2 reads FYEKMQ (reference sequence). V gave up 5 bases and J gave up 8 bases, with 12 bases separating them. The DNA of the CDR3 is TGTGCCAGCAGCCCCCCAGTGGGCGGCTACACCTTC. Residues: CASSPPVGGYTF.

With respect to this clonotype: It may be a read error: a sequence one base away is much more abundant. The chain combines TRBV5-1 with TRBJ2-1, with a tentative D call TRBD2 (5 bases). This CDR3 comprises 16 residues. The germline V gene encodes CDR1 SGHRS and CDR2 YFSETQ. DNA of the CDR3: TGCGCCAGCAGCTTGGGGGCGGGCCCGTCCTACAAGGAGCAGTTCTTC. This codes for CASSLGAGPSYKEQFF.

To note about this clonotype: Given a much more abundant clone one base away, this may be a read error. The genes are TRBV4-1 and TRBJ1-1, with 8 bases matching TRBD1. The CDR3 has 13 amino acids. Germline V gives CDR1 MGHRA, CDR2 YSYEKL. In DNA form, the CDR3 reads TGCGCCAGCACTGGACAGGGCTACACTGAAGCTCTCTTT. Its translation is CASTGQGYTEALF.

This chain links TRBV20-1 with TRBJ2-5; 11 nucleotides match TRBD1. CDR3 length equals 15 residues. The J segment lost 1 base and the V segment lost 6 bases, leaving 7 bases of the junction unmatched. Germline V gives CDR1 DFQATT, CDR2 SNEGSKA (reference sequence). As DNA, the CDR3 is TGCAGTGCCCTCCCCGGGACAGGGGGCCAAGAGACCCAGTACTTC. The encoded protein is CSALPGTGGQETQYF.

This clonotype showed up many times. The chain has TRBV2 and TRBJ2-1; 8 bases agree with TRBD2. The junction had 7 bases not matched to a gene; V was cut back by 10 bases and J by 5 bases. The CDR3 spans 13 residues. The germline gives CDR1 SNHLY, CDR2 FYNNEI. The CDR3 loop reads CATRGGRHNEQFF. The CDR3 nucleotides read TGTGCCACCCGGGGGGGGAGGCACAATGAGCAGTTCTTC.

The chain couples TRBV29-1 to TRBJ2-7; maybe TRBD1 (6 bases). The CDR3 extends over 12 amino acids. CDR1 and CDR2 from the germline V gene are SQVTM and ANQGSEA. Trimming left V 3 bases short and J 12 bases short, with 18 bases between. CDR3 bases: TGCAGCGTTGACACGCAGGGGTCGGTGTGGTACTTC. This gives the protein CSVDTQGSVWYF.

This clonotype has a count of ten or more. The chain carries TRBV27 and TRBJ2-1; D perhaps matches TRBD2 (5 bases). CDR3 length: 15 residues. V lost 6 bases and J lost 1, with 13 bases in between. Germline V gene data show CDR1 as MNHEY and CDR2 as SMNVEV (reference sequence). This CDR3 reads CASSPGIQSYNEQFF. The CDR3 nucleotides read TGTGCCAGCAGCCCCGGGATCCAATCCTACAATGAGCAGTTCTTC.

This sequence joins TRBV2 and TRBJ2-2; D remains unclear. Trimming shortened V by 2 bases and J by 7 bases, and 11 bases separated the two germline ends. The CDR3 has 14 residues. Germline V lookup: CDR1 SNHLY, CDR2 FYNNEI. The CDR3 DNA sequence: TGTGCCAGCAGTGAAAGCCCCTTGGGCGGGGAGCTGTTTTTT. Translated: CASSESPLGGELFF. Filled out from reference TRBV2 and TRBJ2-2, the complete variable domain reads EPEVTQTPSHQVTQMGQEVILRCVPISNHLYFYWYRQILGQKVEFLVSFYNNEISEKSEIFDDQFSVERPDGSNFTLKIRSTKLEDSAMYFCASSESPLGGELFFGEGSRLTVL.

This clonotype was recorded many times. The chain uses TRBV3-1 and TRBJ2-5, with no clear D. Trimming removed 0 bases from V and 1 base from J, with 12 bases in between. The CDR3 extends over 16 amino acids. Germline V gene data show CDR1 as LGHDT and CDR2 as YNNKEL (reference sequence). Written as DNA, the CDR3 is TGTGCCAGCAGCCAAGAACCGGCGGCAGGCCAAGAGACCCAGTACTTC. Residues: CASSQEPAAGQETQYF.

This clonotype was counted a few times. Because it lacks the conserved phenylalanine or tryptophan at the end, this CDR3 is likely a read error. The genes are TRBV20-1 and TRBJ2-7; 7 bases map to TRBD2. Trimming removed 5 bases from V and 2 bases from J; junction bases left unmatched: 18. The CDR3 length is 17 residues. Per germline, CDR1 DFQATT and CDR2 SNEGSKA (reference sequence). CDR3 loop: CSAPPASGTKNPYEQYS. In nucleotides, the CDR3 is TGCAGTGCTCCACCCGCCTCCGGGACTAAAAACCCCTACGAGCAGTACTCC.

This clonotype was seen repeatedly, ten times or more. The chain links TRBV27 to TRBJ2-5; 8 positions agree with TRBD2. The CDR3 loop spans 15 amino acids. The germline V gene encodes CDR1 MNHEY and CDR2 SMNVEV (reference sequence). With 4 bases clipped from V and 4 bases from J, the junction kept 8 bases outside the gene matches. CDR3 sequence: CASSSPGGVGETQYF. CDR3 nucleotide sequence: TGTGCCAGCAGTTCCCCCGGGGGGGTAGGAGAGACCCAGTACTTC.

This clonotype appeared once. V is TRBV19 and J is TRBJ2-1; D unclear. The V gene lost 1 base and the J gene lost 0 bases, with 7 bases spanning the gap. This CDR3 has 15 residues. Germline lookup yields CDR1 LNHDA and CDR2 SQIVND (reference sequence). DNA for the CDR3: TGTGCCAGTAGTATAGGGGCGAGCTCCTACAATGAGCAGTTCTTC. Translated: CASSIGASSYNEQFF. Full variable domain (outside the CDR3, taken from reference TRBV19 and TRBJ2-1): DGGITQSPKYLFRKEGQNVTLSCEQNLNHDAMYWYRQDPGQGLRLIYYSQIVNDFQKGDIAEGYSVSREKKESFPLTVTSAQKNPTAFYLCASSIGASSYNEQFFGPGTRLTVL.

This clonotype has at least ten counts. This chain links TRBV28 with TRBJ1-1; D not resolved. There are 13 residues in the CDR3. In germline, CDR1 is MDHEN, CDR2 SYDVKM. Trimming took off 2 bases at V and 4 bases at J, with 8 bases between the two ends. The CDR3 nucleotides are TGTGCCAGCAGTTTAGGTTGGGGCACTGAAGCTTTCTTT. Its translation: CASSLGWGTEAFF.

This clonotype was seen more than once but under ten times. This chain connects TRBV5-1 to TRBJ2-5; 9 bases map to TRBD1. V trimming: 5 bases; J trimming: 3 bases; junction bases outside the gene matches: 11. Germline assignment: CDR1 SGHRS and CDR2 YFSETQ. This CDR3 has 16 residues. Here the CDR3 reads CASSLLQGQGKETQYF. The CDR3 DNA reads TGCGCCAGCAGTCTCCTCCAGGGACAGGGAAAAGAGACCCAGTACTTC. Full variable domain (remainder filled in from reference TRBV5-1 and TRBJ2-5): KAGVTQTPRYLIKTRGQQVTLSCSPISGHRSVSWYQQTPGQGLQFLFEYFSETQRNKGNFPGRFSGRQFSNSRSEMNVSTLELGDSALYLCASSLLQGQGKETQYFGPGTRLLVL.

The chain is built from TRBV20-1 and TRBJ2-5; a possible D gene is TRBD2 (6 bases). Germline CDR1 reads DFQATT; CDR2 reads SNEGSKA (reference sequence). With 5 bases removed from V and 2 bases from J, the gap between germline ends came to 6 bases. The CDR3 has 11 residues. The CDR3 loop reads CSAGLQETQYF. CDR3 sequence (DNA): TGCAGTGCTGGACTACAAGAGACCCAGTACTTC.

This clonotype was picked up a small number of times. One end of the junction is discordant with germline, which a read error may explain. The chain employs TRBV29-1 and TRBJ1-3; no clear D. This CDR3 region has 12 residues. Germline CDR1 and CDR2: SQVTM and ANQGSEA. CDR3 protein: CSGRLSGNTICF. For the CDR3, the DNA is TGCAGCGGGAGATTGTCTGGAAACACCATATGTTTT.

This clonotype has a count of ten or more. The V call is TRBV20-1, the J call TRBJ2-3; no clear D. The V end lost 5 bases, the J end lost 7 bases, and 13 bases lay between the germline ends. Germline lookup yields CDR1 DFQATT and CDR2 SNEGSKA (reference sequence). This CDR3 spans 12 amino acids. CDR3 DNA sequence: TGCAGTGCTGTAATCCCCCGGAATACGCAGTATTTT. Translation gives CSAVIPRNTQYF.

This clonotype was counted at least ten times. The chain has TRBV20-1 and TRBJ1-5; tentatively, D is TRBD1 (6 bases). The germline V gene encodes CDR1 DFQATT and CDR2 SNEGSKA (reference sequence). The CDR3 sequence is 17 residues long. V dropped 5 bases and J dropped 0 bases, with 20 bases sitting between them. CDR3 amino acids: CSALDRAGSYSNQPQHF. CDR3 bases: TGCAGTGCTCTGGACAGAGCGGGTTCCTATAGCAATCAGCCCCAGCATTTT.

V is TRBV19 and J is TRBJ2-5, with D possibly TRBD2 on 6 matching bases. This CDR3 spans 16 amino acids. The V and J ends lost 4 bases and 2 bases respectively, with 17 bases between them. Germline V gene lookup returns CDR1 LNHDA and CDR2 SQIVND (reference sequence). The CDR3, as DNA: TGTGCCAGTAGTACGGTTTGGGAGGAGACACAAGAGACCCAGTACTTC. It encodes CASSTVWEETQETQYF.

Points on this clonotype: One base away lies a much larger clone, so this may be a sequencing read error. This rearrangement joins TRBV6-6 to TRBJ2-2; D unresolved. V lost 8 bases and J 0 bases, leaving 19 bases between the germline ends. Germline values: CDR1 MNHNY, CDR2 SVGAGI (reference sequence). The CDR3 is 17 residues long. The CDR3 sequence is CASVLAPYSSNTGELFF. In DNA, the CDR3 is TGTGCCAGCGTCTTAGCCCCCTACAGCTCGAACACCGGGGAGCTGTTTTTT.

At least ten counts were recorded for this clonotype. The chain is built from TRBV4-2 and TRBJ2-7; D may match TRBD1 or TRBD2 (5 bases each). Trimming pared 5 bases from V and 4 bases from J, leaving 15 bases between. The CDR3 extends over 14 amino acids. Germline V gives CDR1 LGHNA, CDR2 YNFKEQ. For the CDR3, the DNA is TGTGCCAGCAGCTTGCAGGTTTGGGGGTACGAGCAGTACTTC. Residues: CASSLQVWGYEQYF.

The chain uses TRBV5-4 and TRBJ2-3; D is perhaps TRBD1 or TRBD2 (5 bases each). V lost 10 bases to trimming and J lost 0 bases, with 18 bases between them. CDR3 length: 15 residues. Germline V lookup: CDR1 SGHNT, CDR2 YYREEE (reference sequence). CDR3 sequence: CARGLRGMSTDTQYF. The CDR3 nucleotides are TGTGCCCGCGGCTTGAGGGGCATGAGCACAGATACGCAGTATTTT. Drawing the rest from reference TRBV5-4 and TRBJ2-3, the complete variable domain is ETGVTQSPTHLIKTRGQQVTLRCSSQSGHNTVSWYQQALGQGPQFIFQYYREEENGRGNFPPRFSGLQFPNYSSELNVNALELDDSALYLCARGLRGMSTDTQYFGPGTRLTVL.